This T cell receptor (beta chain) is from a study of T cell responses to AZD1222 COVID-19 vaccine. Findings of the study overall: There were vaccine-associated CD4 TCRs across spike, dominant at 160-218 and 743-854.

CDR3 size: 13 residues. Germline values: CDR1 SGHRS, CDR2 YFSETQ. V lost 3 bases to trimming and J lost 0 bases, with 6 bases between them. Turning to this clone: Antigen: not known.

This table comes from immunoSEQ multiplex PCR, and its TCRdb copy is limited to in-frame clones, with some not included. The sample shows 120,000 to 150,000 clones, approximately 90% of them seen only once. V gene TRBV5-1 combines with J gene TRBJ1-1; no definite D call. The sample here was peripheral blood, taken 28 days after the second AZD1222 dose. The sequence was obtained from an adult who received the AZD1222 COVID-19 vaccine. This chain's CDR3 is CASSSKMNTEAFF. The CDR3 region has the DNA TGCGCCAGCAGCTCGAAAATGAACACTGAAGCTTTCTTT.